This TCR beta chain was sequenced for a study of shared clonotypes between healthy human individuals. The V segment lost 6 bases and the J segment 5 bases; nucleotides outside the gene matches: 5. The CDR3 extends over 13 amino acids. The V gene's germline CDR1 is KGHSH and CDR2 LQKENI. Deep-level running was used for the assay. TCRdb's copy holds only in-frame clones and misses some; the assay was immunoSEQ multiplex PCR. This sample has about 490,000 clones, with 60% to 85% found just once. Turning to this clone: The same CDR3 can be traced to other DNA sequences in this sample.

Participating donors were healthy, HIV-negative adults free of recent acute infections or vaccinations. The sequence was collected from a woman in her thirties or forties in good health. Some clones in this sample may be carry-over from other donors' samples. The chain uses TRBV18 and TRBJ2-3, with 7 bases aligning to TRBD2. The sample was PBMCs. DNA of the CDR3: TGTGCCAGCTCGCCCCCTAGCGGAGATACGCAGTATTTT. This gives the protein CASSPPSGDTQYF.